A selection of T cell receptor beta chains follows, all from one sample in a study of CD8+ T cells in alopecia areata. Sequencing was performed with immunoSEQ multiplex PCR; in TCRdb, only in-frame clones are kept and a portion is missing. The sample lists roughly 120,000 clones; under 40% were seen once. Sequencing input: CD4+ T cells sorted from blood. Every receptor here comes from a human donor with alopecia areata. The CDR3 runs from the conserved cysteine through the conserved F or W. The D gene is left open where the match is weak. Not all rows give a size; the values are once, few, many and, for expanded clones, a class.

j_call	v_call	d_call	clone_size	cdr3_aa	cdr3_nt
TRBJ2-2	TRBV5-1	.	.	CASRPGAITGELFF	TGCGCCAGCAGACCCGGGGCCATCACCGGGGAGCTGTTTTTT
TRBJ2-3	TRBV4-2	TRBD1	.	CASSPVPGQGPDTQYF	TGTGCCAGCAGCCCGGTCCCGGGACAGGGACCAGATACGCAGTATTTT
TRBJ1-1	TRBV29-1	TRBD1	.	CSARTGGWNTEAFF	TGCAGCGCGAGGACAGGGGGTTGGAACACTGAAGCTTTCTTT
TRBJ2-3	TRBV18	TRBD1	.	CASSRAGGSTDTQYF	TGTGCCAGCTCACGGGCAGGGGGTTCGACAGATACGCAGTATTTT
TRBJ2-3	TRBV7-2	.	many	CASSLASMDTQYF	TGTGCCAGCAGCTTAGCTAGCATGGATACGCAGTATTTT
TRBJ2-5	TRBV5-1	.	once	CASSPGMGGGETQYF	TGCGCCAGCAGCCCCGGGATGGGGGGCGGTGAGACCCAGTACTTC
TRBJ2-1	TRBV5-1	.	.	CASSLEDGPYNEQFF	TGCGCCAGCAGCTTGGAGGACGGCCCCTACAATGAGCAGTTCTTC
TRBJ1-6	TRBV11-2	.	few	CASSEAYSPLHF	TGTGCCAGCAGCGAAGCCTATTCACCCCTCCACTTT
TRBJ2-7	TRBV2	TRBD1	.	CASSGQGIDEQYF	TGTGCCAGCTCTGGACAGGGGATCGACGAGCAGTACTTC
TRBJ2-6	TRBV29-1	.	.	CSAQTGTGANVLTF	TGCAGCGCCCAGACGGGCACTGGGGCCAACGTCCTGACTTTC
TRBJ2-1	TRBV5-6	TRBD1	.	CASSLTGGADGEQFF	TGTGCCAGCAGCTTGACAGGGGGCGCGGATGGTGAGCAGTTCTTC
TRBJ2-5	TRBV5-1	.	.	CASLRNTGSQETQYF	TGCGCCAGCCTGAGGAATACAGGGTCCCAAGAGACCCAGTACTTC
TRBJ1-1	TRBV29-1	TRBD1	.	CSVRQGSNTEAFF	TGCAGCGTTAGACAGGGGTCGAACACTGAAGCTTTCTTT
TRBJ2-1	TRBV28	.	few	CASSLSGSYNEQFF	TGTGCCAGCAGTTTAAGCGGTAGTTACAATGAGCAGTTCTTC
TRBJ1-1	TRBV5-1	.	.	CASSLPTGTEAFF	TGCGCCAGCAGCTTACCAACGGGCACTGAAGCTTTCTTT
TRBJ1-2	TRBV29-1	TRBD1	few	CSVGGQGGFNYGYTF	TGCAGCGTTGGGGGACAGGGAGGGTTTAACTATGGCTACACCTTC
TRBJ2-7	TRBV29-1	.	.	CSVEGGGAGRYEQYF	TGCAGCGTTGAGGGAGGGGGAGCGGGAAGGTACGAGCAGTACTTC
TRBJ2-5	TRBV7-2	.	few	CASSLDSGTGETQYF	TGTGCCAGCAGCTTAGATAGCGGGACAGGGGAGACCCAGTACTTC
TRBJ2-1	TRBV9	.	once	CASSSSGDSYNEQFF	TGTGCCAGCAGCTCCAGCGGAGACTCCTACAATGAGCAGTTCTTC
TRBJ1-1	TRBV29-1	.	.	CSGKKTGLNTEAFF	TGCAGCGGGAAGAAAACAGGTTTGAACACTGAAGCTTTCTTT
TRBJ2-5	TRBV5-1	TRBD2	.	CASSRTSGEQTQYF	TGCGCCAGCAGCCGGACTAGCGGGGAACAGACCCAGTACTTC
TRBJ1-1	TRBV29-1	.	.	CSVDIANTEAFF	TGCAGCGTTGATATAGCGAACACTGAAGCTTTCTTT
TRBJ2-1	TRBV5-6	.	few	CASSLATSNEQFF	TGTGCCAGCAGCTTGGCCACTAGCAATGAGCAGTTCTTC
TRBJ2-1	TRBV5-1	TRBD1	.	CASSLDPTGLGEQFF	TGCGCCAGCAGTCTAGACCCGACAGGGCTTGGCGAGCAGTTCTTC
TRBJ2-1	TRBV5-1	TRBD1	few	CASSPRDRGNEQFF	TGCGCCAGCAGCCCAAGGGACAGGGGGAATGAGCAGTTCTTC
TRBJ2-5	TRBV5-1	.	.	CASSLTGETQYF	TGCGCCAGCAGCTTAACTGGAGAGACCCAGTACTTC
TRBJ2-3	TRBV28	.	.	CASSPLGSRPDTQYF	TGTGCCAGCAGTCCCCTCGGGAGTCGCCCAGATACGCAGTATTTT
TRBJ2-3	TRBV2	.	.	CASSAQGDTQYF	TGTGCCAGCAGTGCACAGGGAGATACGCAGTATTTT
TRBJ1-2	TRBV30	.	.	CAWDRANYGYTF	TGTGCCTGGGACAGAGCTAACTATGGCTACACCTTC
TRBJ1-2	TRBV5-1	.	.	CASSPGDSGNYGYTF	TGCGCCAGCAGCCCCGGGGATTCGGGTAACTATGGCTACACCTTC
TRBJ1-5	TRBV9	TRBD1	.	CASSVGGRQGYQPQHF	TGTGCCAGCAGCGTAGGAGGGCGACAGGGATATCAGCCCCAGCATTTT
TRBJ1-5	TRBV29-1	.	.	CSVAGQNNQPQHF	TGCAGCGTTGCCGGTCAGAACAATCAGCCCCAGCATTTT
TRBJ2-5	TRBV10-3	TRBD2	.	CAISEGTSGGGAQYF	TGTGCCATCAGTGAGGGGACTAGCGGCGGTGGGGCCCAGTACTTC
TRBJ1-1	TRBV7-3	.	.	CALGARKALNTEAFF	TGTGCCTTAGGAGCCAGGAAAGCTTTGAACACTGAAGCTTTCTTT
TRBJ1-1	TRBV4-2	TRBD1	.	CASSIQGLRTEAFF	TGTGCCAGCAGCATACAGGGGCTGCGGACTGAAGCTTTCTTT
TRBJ2-7	TRBV23-1	TRBD1	.	CASSRADRGGSYEQYF	TGCGCCAGCAGTCGCGCAGACAGGGGTGGCTCCTACGAGCAGTACTTC
TRBJ2-1	TRBV5-1	.	.	CASSVSFNEQFF	TGCGCCAGCAGCGTGAGCTTTAATGAGCAGTTCTTC
TRBJ2-5	TRBV27	TRBD2	.	CASSRREGQETQYF	TGTGCCAGCAGTAGGAGGGAGGGCCAAGAGACCCAGTACTTC
TRBJ2-1	TRBV29-1	.	few	CSVEGWSSYNEQFF	TGCAGCGTGGAAGGGTGGAGCTCCTACAATGAGCAGTTCTTC
TRBJ1-5	TRBV2	.	.	CASSEYLSNQPQHF	TGTGCCAGCAGTGAATACCTTAGCAATCAGCCCCAGCATTTT
TRBJ2-7	TRBV28	.	many	CASSLQRGSYEQYF	TGTGCCAGCAGTTTACAACGAGGATCCTACGAGCAGTACTTC
TRBJ2-7	TRBV29-1	.	.	CSGQEDYEQYF	TGCAGCGGGCAGGAGGACTACGAGCAGTACTTC
TRBJ2-2	TRBV23-1	.	few	CASSCRRDRSTGELFF	TGCGCCAGCAGTTGTCGGCGGGACCGCAGCACCGGGGAGCTGTTTTTT
TRBJ1-4	TRBV4-3	.	few	CASSQQLRATNEKLFF	TGCGCCAGCAGCCAACAATTGAGGGCAACTAATGAAAAACTGTTTTTT
TRBJ2-7	TRBV4-1	TRBD1	.	CASSRTGASYEQYF	TGCGCCAGCAGCAGAACAGGGGCCTCCTACGAGCAGTACTTC
TRBJ1-2	TRBV28	.	.	CASSLGLRTSYGYTF	TGTGCCAGCAGTTTGGGACTAAGGACCAGCTATGGCTACACCTTC
TRBJ2-3	TRBV4-1	.	.	CASSQNSLISTDTQYF	TGCGCCAGCAGCCAAAACAGTCTCATCTCCACAGATACGCAGTATTTT
TRBJ2-3	TRBV11-2	.	few	CASRHTGDTQYF	TGTGCCAGCAGGCACACTGGAGATACGCAGTATTTT
TRBJ1-5	TRBV11-2	.	few	CASSLDRAQPQHF	TGTGCCAGCAGCTTAGATCGAGCCCAGCCCCAGCATTTT
TRBJ2-2	TRBV29-1	.	.	CSYGRGYTGELFF	TGCAGCTACGGTAGGGGATACACCGGGGAGCTGTTTTTT
TRBJ1-2	TRBV29-1	.	once	CSVEDHPRAGGYTF	TGCAGCGTTGAAGATCACCCCAGGGCTGGTGGCTACACCTTC
TRBJ2-5	TRBV10-3	.	.	CAIRGQETQYF	TGTGCCATCCGAGGACAAGAGACCCAGTACTTC
TRBJ1-1	TRBV30	.	.	CAWASEGFTEAFF	TGTGCCTGGGCCTCCGAGGGGTTCACTGAAGCTTTCTTT